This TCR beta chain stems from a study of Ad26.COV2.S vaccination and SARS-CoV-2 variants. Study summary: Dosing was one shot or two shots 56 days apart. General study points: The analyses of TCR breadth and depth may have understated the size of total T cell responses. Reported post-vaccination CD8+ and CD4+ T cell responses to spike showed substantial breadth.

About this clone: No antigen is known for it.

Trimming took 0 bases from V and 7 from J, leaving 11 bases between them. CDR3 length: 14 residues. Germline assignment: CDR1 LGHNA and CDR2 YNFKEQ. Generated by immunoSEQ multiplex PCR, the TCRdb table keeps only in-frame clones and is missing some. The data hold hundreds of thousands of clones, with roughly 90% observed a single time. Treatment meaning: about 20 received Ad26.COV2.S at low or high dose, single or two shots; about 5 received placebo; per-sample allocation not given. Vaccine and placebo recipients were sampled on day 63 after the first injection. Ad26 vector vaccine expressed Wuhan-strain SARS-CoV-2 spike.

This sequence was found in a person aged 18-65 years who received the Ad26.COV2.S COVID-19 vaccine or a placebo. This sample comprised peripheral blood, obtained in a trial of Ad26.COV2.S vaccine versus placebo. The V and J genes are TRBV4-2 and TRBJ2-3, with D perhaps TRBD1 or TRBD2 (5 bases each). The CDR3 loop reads CASSQDSGTNTQYF. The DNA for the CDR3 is TGTGCCAGCAGCCAAGATTCAGGGACCAATACGCAGTATTTT.